The present T cell receptor beta chain was sequenced within a study of blood T cell repertoires in COVID-19. Sequenced by immunoSEQ multiplex PCR; TCRdb stores in-frame clones only, minus some. The table lists fewer than 90,000 clones, roughly 85% of them singletons. CDR1 and CDR2 from the germline V gene are SNHLY and FYNNEI. V was clipped by 0 bases and J by 1 base, with 10 bases between them. The CDR3 loop spans 15 amino acids. The receptor's source is a young man with acute or convalescent COVID-19. The V and J genes are TRBV2 and TRBJ2-7; a weak D match, TRBD2 (5 bases). The sequenced sample was peripheral blood. For the CDR3, the DNA is TGTGCCAGCAGTGAAGCGGGGAGTTCTTCCTACGAGCAGTACTTC. It translates to CASSEAGSSSYEQYF.